One sample yielded the 5 T cell receptor beta chains listed below, sequenced in a study of T-cell reconstitution after alpha-beta-depleted transplantation in children. Unique molecular identifiers featured in how the TCRbeta library was prepared. TCRdb used MiXCR to reprocess the PCR reads, holding one entry per CDR3 protein. The table shows 330,000 or so distinct CDR3 sequences, with approximately 7.3% occurring only once. Findings and limits, study-wide: Among T cells one year after transplant, newly produced cells accounted for most counts and diversity.

No antigen is known for these receptors. The sequencing used peripheral blood, collected 360 days after TCRalphabeta/CD19-depleted stem cell transplant. The receptors stem from a female patient aged 2 to 10 who had a stem cell transplant for Fanconi anemia, so the T cells may come from the graft donor.

This clonotype was seen more than once but under ten times. The V gene is TRBV7-9, the J gene TRBJ2-7; D may be TRBD2 (7 bases). The CDR3 covers 14 residues. The ends were cut back, 5 bases at V and 7 bases at J, with 18 bases in the middle. Germline V CDR1 and CDR2: SEHNR, FQNEAQ (reference sequence). The CDR3 sequence: CASSPRGAGSEQYF. CDR3 bases: TGTGCCAGCAGCCCTCGGGGGGCAGGGAGTGAGCAGTACTTC.

This clonotype has only a few counts. The chain has TRBV21-1 and TRBJ2-7. TRBV21-1 is given as a pseudogene. The CDR3 has 18 residues. The CDR3 nucleotides are TGTGCCAGCAACCCAATGGGTTTGTGGGGTTCCGATCCCTACGAGCAGTACGTC. Translated, it gives CASNPMGLWGSDPYEQYV.

This clonotype was detected many times. This chain links TRBV20-1 with TRBJ1-2; D is possibly TRBD1 (6 bases). V was shortened by 4 bases and J by 8 bases, with 17 bases between the two germline ends. CDR1 and CDR2 from the germline V gene are DFQATT and SNEGSKA (reference sequence). This CDR3 comprises 13 residues. As DNA, the CDR3 is TGCAGTGCTACCCCGTCAGGGGTGAGCGGCTACACCTTC. Translating gives CSATPSGVSGYTF.

Ten or more counts support this clonotype. The chain carries TRBV12-3 or TRBV12-4 and TRBJ1-2, with D perhaps TRBD1 (6 bases). Trimming took off 2 bases at V and 4 bases at J, with 17 bases between the two ends. This CDR3 region has 16 residues. DNA for the CDR3: TGTGCCAGCAGTTTAACAGGGACGTATGCGAGCTATGGCTACACCTTC. Translated, it gives CASSLTGTYASYGYTF.

This clonotype was found a few times. V and J are TRBV20-1 and TRBJ1-2; D might be TRBD1 (6 bases). Trimming took off 6 bases at V and 8 bases at J, with 19 bases between the two ends. The germline gives CDR1 DFQATT, CDR2 SNEGSKA (reference sequence). The CDR3 length is 13 residues. Here the CDR3 DNA reads TGCAGTGCGCCACTACGACAGGAAACCGGCTACACCTTC. Translation: CSAPLRQETGYTF.